This T cell receptor (beta chain) was captured by sequencing in a study of T cells in Graves' hyperthyroidism and ophthalmopathy. Study findings and constraints: The model forecast ophthalmopathy, anticipating it by a median approximately 6 months before onset.

The length of the CDR3 is 15 residues. The V segment lost 0 bases and the J segment 5 bases; nucleotides outside the gene matches: 4. CDR1 is MNHNS and CDR2 is SASEGT in the germline V gene. Of note for this clonotype: The antigen remains unidentified.

Amplification yielded TCR beta CDR3 regions, with RNA transcripts as the source. RT-PCR in the first round (using the HTBI primer set) targeted the TCR CDR3. TCRdb processed the multiplex PCR reads anew with MiXCR; each CDR3 protein has one entry. The sample yields 400,000 to 550,000 distinct CDR3 sequences, around 15% seen once. Newly diagnosed hyperthyroidism patients aged 18 to 65 years had disease lasting under 2 months. Reasons for excluding patients were uncontrolled infection, other autoimmune disease, pregnancy or lactation. PBMCs stemmed from approximately 9.1 ml fresh peripheral blood. This sequence was found in a young woman with Graves' hyperthyroidism. The chain joins TRBV6-1 to TRBJ1-2; 9 bases match TRBD1. Sequenced input: blood. The CDR3 sequence is CASSEALDRGYGYTF. Written as DNA, the CDR3 is TGTGCCAGCAGTGAAGCGTTGGACAGGGGTTATGGCTACACCTTC.